This T cell receptor (beta chain) was captured in a study of blood T cell repertoires in COVID-19 (dated by TCRdb to 2020 to 2021). About the investigation overall: Collaborator samples came from the United States, Italy and Spain and covered acute and convalescent phases of COVID-19. Subjects who had been exposed to COVID-19, were actively infected with it, or had recovered from it provided the deeply sampled blood TCRbeta repertoires that made up the dataset. HLA class I and class II types, where available, came from metadata supplied by the sample provider rather than from assay-based typing. A freely available public database, intended as a resource for researchers studying the immune response to SARS-CoV-2, is where the repertoires were released. The samples were drawn from two sources: the first 160 participants of the ongoing ImmuneRACE study, and 1,000 to 1,500 subjects contributed by 6 global collaborators. A de-identified subject ID, COVID-19 status, age in years and sex were almost always included in the sample metadata. The prospective study material was composed of cDNA or gDNA derived from T cells, B-cell-depleted T cells, or PBMCs. What the work shows at the level of the full study, not this receptor alone: The amount of clinical and demographic metadata varied by source and participant and was provided uncurated.

TCRbeta CDR3 regions were amplified from genomic DNA by means of the immunoSEQ Assay, a bias-controlled multiplex PCR. The original methods were these. The number of nucleated cells in each sample was estimated from the amplification of reference gene primers within the assay. Sequence reads were collapsed and filtered to measure the absolute abundance of every unique TCRbeta CDR3 rearrangement. For each sample, productive Simpson clonality was calculated as the square root of Simpson's diversity index across productive rearrangements. Sourced from immuneACCESS, this table was stored by TCRdb with only in-frame sequences that have V and J called. A share of the clones is absent; for the studies checked, an unresolved V gene accounts for under half, and the remainder has no known explanation. V, J and clone size are taken as reported in that table, and D and trimming were inferred from the DNA itself. This sample gives around 190,000 clones in total; 75% to 90% of them show up just once. The top ten clones comprise about 9% of the sample.

Participants in the prospective study were aged roughly 18 to 100 years, lived in 20 to 25 United States geographic areas, and enrolled through a virtual design. To assign participants to cohorts, the prospective study relied on clinical history that participants themselves reported in a screening survey and a study questionnaire. ImmuneRACE Cohort 3 recovered participants were defined by two consecutive negative NP/OP PCR tests, healthcare professional clearance, or symptom resolution. Mobile phlebotomists in the prospective study collected whole blood, serum and a nasopharyngeal or oropharyngeal swab from every participant. Prospective study participants could optionally give additional blood draws and questionnaires over an approximately 2-month period. Before DNA extraction, blood samples from the prospective study were shipped at room temperature or frozen. This clone was counted between two and nine times. What antigen it recognizes has not been identified. Base qualities are not recorded, but no much larger clone differs from it by a single base.

The germline V end is reduced by 7 bases and the J end by 4 bases; junction bases left unmatched: 15. The CDR3 covers 16 residues, taking in both the cysteine and the phenylalanine. The DNA shown is the 48-base CDR3, in frame from base 1. CDR1 and CDR2 were assigned from the germline V gene as SGHAT and FQNNGV. The rearranged segments are TRBV11-2 and TRBJ2-5; TRBD1 agrees with 7 junctional bases. The sequenced sample was PBMCs or T cells enriched from blood (not recorded which). The receptor's source is a man aged 40-50 years who had recovered from COVID-19. The DNA sequence is as follows: TGTGCCAGCACGCGAACTCCGGGACAGAGGACAGAGACCCAGTACTTC. Its product reads: CASTRTPGQRTETQYF.